This T cell receptor (beta chain) was identified in a study of OX40 agonist ivuxolimab in advanced cancers. TCRdb's copy holds only in-frame clones and misses some; the assay was immunoSEQ multiplex PCR. The repertoire includes over 55,000 clones, 65% to 85% of them detected once, and around 0.75% sits in the top ten. CDR1 and CDR2 from the germline V gene are SGHTA and FQGNSA. Germline trimming cut 5 bases from V and 5 bases from J; bases unmatched to any gene: 14. The CDR3 sequence is 16 residues long. At cycle 4 day 1, cycle 7 day 1, and baseline, blood was sampled. The chain employs TRBV7-2 and TRBJ2-5; the match to TRBD1 covers 7 bases. Here the sequenced sample was CD4+ or CD8+ T cells sorted from blood, taken in a trial of the OX40 agonist ivuxolimab. The receptor's source is an adult with an advanced solid tumor such as melanoma, head and neck, liver or kidney cancer. The CDR3 here is CASSQSLSRGKETQYF. The CDR3 nucleotides are TGTGCCAGCAGCCAGAGCTTGTCCAGGGGGAAGGAGACCCAGTACTTC.